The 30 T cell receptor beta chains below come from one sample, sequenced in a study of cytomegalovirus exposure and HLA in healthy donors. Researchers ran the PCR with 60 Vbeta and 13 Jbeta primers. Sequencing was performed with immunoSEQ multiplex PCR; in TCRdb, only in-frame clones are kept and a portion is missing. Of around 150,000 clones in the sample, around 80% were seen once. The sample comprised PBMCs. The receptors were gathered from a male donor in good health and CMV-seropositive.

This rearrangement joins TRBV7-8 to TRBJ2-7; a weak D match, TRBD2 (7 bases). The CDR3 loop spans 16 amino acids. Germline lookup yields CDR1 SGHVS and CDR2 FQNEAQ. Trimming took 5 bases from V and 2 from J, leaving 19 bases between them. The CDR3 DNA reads TGTGCCAGCAGCATAATCCCTGGAGGGGGGGCCTACGAGCAGTACTTC. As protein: CASSIIPGGGAYEQYF.

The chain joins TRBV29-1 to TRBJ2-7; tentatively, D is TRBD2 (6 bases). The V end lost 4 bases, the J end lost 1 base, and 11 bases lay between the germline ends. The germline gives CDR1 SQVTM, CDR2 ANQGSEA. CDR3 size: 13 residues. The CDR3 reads CSVVGGFSYEQYF. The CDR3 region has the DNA TGCAGCGTTGTAGGAGGGTTTTCCTACGAGCAGTACTTC.

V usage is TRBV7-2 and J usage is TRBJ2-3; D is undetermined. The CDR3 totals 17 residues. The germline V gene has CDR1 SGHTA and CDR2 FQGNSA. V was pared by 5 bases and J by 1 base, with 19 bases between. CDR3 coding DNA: TGTGCCAGCAGCCAAACCCGTAGTTGGAGCGGCACAGATACGCAGTATTTT. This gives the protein CASSQTRSWSGTDTQYF.

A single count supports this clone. Written as DNA, the CDR3 is TGCGCCAGCAGCCTATACACAGGGGCCGGCTCTGGAAACACCATATATTTT. Translated, it gives CASSLYTGAGSGNTIYF. V usage is TRBV5-1 and J usage is TRBJ1-3, with 7 bases fitting TRBD1. Germline CDR1 and CDR2: SGHRS and YFSETQ. CDR3 size: 17 residues. J lost 0 bases, V lost 4 bases, and 10 bases had no gene match.

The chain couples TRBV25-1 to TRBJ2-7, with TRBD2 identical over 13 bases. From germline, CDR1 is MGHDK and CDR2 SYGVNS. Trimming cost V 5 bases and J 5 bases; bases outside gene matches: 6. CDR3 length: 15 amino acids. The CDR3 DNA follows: TGTGCCAGCAGTCCCCTGACTAGCGGGAGGAACGAGCAGTACTTC. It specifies CASSPLTSGRNEQYF.

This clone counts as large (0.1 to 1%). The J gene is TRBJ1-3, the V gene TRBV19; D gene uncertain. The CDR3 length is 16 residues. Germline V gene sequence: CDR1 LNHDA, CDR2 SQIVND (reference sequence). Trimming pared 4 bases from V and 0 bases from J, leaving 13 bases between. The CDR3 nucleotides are TGTGCCAGTAGTAACACTGCACGGGTCTCTGGAAACACCATATATTTT. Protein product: CASSNTARVSGNTIYF.

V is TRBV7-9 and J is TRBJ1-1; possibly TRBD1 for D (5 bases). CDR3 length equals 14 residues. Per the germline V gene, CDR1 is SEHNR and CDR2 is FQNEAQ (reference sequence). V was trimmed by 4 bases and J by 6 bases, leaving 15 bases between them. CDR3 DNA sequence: TGTGCCAGCAGCTCGCCCCCCAGGGTTCCTGAAGCTTTCTTT. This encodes CASSSPPRVPEAFF.

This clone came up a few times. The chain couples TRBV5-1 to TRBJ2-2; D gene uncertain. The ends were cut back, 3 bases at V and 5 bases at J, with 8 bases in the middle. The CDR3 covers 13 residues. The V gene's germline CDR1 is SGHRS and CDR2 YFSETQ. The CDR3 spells CASSSSVTGELFF. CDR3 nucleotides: TGCGCCAGCAGCTCTTCAGTTACCGGGGAGCTGTTTTTT.

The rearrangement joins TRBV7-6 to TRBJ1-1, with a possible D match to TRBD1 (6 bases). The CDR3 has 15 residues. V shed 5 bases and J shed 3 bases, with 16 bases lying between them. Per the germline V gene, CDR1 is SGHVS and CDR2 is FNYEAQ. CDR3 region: CASSLLGPGDTEAFF. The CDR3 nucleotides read TGTGCCAGCAGCCTCCTGGGTCCAGGGGACACTGAAGCTTTCTTT.

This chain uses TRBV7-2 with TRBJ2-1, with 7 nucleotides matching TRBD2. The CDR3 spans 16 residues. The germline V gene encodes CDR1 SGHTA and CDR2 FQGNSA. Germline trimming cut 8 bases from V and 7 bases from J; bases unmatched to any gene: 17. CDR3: CASHPPGGLGRNEQFF. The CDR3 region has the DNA TGTGCCAGCCACCCCCCGGGAGGTCTAGGAAGGAATGAGCAGTTCTTC. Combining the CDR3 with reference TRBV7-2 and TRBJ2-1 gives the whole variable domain GAGVSQSPSNKVTEKGKDVELRCDPISGHTALYWYRQSLGQGLEFLIYFQGNSAPDKSGLPSDRFSAERTGGSVSTLTIQRTQQEDSAVYLCASHPPGGLGRNEQFFGPGTRLTVL.

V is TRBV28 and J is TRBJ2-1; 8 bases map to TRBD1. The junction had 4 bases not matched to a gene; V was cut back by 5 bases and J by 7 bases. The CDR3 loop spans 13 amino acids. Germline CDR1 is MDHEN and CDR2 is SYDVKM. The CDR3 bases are TGTGCCAGCAGTCCGGGACAGGTTAATGAGCAGTTCTTC. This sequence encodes CASSPGQVNEQFF.

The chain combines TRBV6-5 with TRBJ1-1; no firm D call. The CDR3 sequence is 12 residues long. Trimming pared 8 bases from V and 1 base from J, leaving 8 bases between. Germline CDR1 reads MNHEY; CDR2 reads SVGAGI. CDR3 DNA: TGTGCCAGCTCCCGCAGGAACACTGAAGCTTTCTTT. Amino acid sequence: CASSRRNTEAFF.

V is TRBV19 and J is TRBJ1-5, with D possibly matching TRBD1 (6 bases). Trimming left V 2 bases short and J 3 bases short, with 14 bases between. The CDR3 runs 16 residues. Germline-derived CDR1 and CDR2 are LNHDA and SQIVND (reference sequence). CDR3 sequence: CASSIFGGGPNQPQHF. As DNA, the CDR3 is TGTGCCAGTAGTATATTTGGGGGGGGGCCCAATCAGCCCCAGCATTTT.

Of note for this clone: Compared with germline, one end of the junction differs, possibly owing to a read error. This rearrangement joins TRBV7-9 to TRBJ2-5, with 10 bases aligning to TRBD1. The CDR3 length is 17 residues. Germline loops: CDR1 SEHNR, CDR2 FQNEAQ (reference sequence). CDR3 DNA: TGTTCCAGCAGCTTATATCCATTCGGGACAGGGGAAGGGACCCAGTACTTC. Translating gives CSSSLYPFGTGEGTQYF.

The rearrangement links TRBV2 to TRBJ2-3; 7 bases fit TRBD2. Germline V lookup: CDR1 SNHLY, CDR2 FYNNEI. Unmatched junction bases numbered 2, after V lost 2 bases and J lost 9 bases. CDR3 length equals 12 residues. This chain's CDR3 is CASSERDYTQYF. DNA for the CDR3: TGTGCCAGCAGTGAACGGGACTACACGCAGTATTTT.

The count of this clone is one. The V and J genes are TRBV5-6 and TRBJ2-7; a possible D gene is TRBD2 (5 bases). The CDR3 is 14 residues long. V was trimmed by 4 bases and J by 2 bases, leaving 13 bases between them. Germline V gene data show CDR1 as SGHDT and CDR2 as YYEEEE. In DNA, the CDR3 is TGTGCCAGCAGCCTTACTGGGAGTACCTACGAGCAGTACTTC. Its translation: CASSLTGSTYEQYF.

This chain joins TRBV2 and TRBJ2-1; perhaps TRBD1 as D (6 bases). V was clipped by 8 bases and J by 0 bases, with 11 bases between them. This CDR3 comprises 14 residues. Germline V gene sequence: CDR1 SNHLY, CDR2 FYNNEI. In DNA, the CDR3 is TGTGCCAGCGTAAGGGGGATCTCCTACAATGAGCAGTTCTTC. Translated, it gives CASVRGISYNEQFF.

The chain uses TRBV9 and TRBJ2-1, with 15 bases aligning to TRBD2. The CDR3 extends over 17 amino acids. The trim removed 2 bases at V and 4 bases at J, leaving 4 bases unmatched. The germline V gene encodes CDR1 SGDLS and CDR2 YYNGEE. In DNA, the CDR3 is TGTGCCAGCAGCGTCAAAGGGACTAGCGGGGGGTACAATGAGCAGTTCTTC. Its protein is CASSVKGTSGGYNEQFF.

The CDR3 loop reads CAWSVSGVTDTQYF. CDR3 nucleotide sequence: TGTGCCTGGAGTGTTTCTGGAGTCACAGATACGCAGTATTTT. The chain carries TRBV30 and TRBJ2-3; D uncertain. V was shortened by 0 bases and J by 2 bases, with 9 bases between the two germline ends. Germline CDR1 and CDR2: GTSNPN and SVGIG (reference sequence). This CDR3 is 14 amino acids long.

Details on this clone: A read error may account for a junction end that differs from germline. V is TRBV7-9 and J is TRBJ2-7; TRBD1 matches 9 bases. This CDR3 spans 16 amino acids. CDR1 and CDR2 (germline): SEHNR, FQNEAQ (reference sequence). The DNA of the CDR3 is TGTTCCAGCAGCTTAGTGGGCCGGGACAGGGCCTACGAGCAGTACTTC. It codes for CSSSLVGRDRAYEQYF. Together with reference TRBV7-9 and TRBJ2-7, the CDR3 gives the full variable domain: DTGVSQNPRHKITKRGQNVTFRCDPISEHNRLYWYRQTLGQGPEFLTYFQNEAQLEKSRLLSDRFSAERPKGSFSTLEIQRTEQGDSAMYLCSSSLVGRDRAYEQYFGPGTRLTVT.

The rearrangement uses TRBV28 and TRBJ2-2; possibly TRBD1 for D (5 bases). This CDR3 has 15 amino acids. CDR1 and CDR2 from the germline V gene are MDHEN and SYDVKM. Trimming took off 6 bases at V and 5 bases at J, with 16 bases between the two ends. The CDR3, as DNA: TGTGCCAGCAGCAAACTCTCAGGGTTTACCGGGGAGCTGTTTTTT. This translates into CASSKLSGFTGELFF.

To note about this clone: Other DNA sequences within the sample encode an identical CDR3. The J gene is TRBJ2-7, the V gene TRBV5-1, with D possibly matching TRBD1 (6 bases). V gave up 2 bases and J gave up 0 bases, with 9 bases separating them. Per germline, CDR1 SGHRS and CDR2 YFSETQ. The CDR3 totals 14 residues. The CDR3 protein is CASSFTGSSYEQYF. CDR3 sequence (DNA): TGCGCCAGCAGCTTTACAGGGAGCTCCTACGAGCAGTACTTC.

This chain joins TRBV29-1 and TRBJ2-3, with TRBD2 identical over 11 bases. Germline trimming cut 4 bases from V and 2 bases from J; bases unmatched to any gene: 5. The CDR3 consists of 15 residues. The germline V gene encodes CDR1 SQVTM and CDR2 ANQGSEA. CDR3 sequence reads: CSVGGTSGFTDTQYF. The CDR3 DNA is TGCAGCGTTGGGGGGACTAGCGGTTTCACAGATACGCAGTATTTT.

The CDR3 reads CASSIFGTSGSADTQYF. The CDR3 DNA is TGTGCCAGTAGTATTTTCGGGACTAGCGGGAGTGCAGATACGCAGTATTTT. J is TRBJ2-3 and V is TRBV19; 14 nucleotides agree with TRBD2. The CDR3 loop spans 17 amino acids. CDR1 is LNHDA and CDR2 is SQIVND in the germline V gene (reference sequence). Losses at the gene ends were 3 bases for V and 4 bases for J; bases not matched to a gene: 6.

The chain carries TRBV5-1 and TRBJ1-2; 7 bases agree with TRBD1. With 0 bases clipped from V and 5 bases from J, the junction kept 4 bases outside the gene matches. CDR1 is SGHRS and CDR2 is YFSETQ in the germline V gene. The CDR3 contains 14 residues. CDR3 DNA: TGCGCCAGCAGCTTGGAGGGACAGCGGTATGGCTACACCTTC. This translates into CASSLEGQRYGYTF. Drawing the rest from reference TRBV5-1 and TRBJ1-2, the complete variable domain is KAGVTQTPRYLIKTRGQQVTLSCSPISGHRSVSWYQQTPGQGLQFLFEYFSETQRNKGNFPGRFSGRQFSNSRSEMNVSTLELGDSALYLCASSLEGQRYGYTFGSGTRLTVV.

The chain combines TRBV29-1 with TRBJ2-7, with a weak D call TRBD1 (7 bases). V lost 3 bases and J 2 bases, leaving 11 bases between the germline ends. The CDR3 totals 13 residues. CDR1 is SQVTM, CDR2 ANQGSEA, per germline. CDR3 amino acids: CSVDAGGTYEQYF. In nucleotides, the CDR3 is TGCAGCGTTGATGCAGGGGGGACCTACGAGCAGTACTTC.

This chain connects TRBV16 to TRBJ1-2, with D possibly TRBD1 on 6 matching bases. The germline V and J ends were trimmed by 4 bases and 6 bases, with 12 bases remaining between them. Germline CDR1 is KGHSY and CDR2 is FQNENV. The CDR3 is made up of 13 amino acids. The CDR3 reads CASSPSQGDGYTF. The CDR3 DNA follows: TGTGCCAGCAGCCCATCACAGGGAGATGGCTACACCTTC.

The DNA of the CDR3 is TGTGCCAGCAGCTTAGCCGGGACAAACTCCTACGAGCAGTACTTC. Its protein is CASSLAGTNSYEQYF. The chain has TRBV11-3 and TRBJ2-5, with D perhaps matching TRBD1 (6 bases). The J call is uncertain, as TRBJ2-7 better fits the DNA end. Germline V gene lookup returns CDR1 SGHNT and CDR2 YENEEA. The CDR3 is 15 amino acids.

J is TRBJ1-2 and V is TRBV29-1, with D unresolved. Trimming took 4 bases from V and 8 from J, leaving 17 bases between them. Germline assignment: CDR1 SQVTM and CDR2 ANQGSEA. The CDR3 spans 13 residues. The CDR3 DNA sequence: TGCAGCGTTGGGTTCAGGATGGGCGACGGCTACACCTTC. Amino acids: CSVGFRMGDGYTF.

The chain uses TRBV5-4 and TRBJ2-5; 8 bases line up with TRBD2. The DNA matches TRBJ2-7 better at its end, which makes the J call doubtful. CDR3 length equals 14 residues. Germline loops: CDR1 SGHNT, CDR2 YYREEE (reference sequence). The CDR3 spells CASSFLSGGYEQYF. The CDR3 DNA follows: TGTGCCAGCAGCTTCTTATCGGGAGGGTACGAGCAGTACTTC.